The present entry profiles one T cell receptor (beta chain) with its context. Its antigen is not known. At one of its ends the junction is not consistent with the germline gene, which may arise from a read error. No cell sorting was done before RNA was extracted from the tissue. Distant lung tissue was collected more than 3 cm away from the tumor edge. This sample is drawn from a study of tumor and adjacent non-tumor tissue in lung cancer. On the study more broadly: Aged about 30 to 76 years, patients included 10 men and several women with stage I to III disease.

TCRbeta libraries were built with three rounds of nested PCR, modified from ARM-PCR. TCRdb reprocessed the multiplex PCR reads via MiXCR and lists one record per CDR3 protein. The data contain 81,000 or so distinct CDR3 sequences, 70% to 90% of them singletons. CDR3 length: 17 amino acids. In germline, CDR1 is LGHNA, CDR2 YSLEER. Study-level points and caveats: Patients with more diverse tumor TCRs had worse survival. TCR diversity was significantly greater in tumor than normal lung tissue. In normal lung, the top 100 clones were significantly more dominant than in tumor.

J is TRBJ1-1 and V is TRBV4-3; D is ambiguous. Material: distant non-tumor lung tissue. The TCR comes from a man aged 60 to 75 with non-small cell lung cancer. The CDR3 DNA is TGTGCCAATAGCCAAGACGTTCCGGCCAGTTCGGGCACTGAAGCTTTCTTT. As protein: CANSQDVPASSGTEAFF.